This T cell receptor beta chain was retrieved from a study of T-cell reconstitution after alpha-beta-depleted transplantation in children. Overall study results and limits: Several hundred expanded graft clones reportedly were the source of alpha-beta T cells about two months after transplant. Several patients had high TCRbeta diversity at day 60; it came from surviving recipient T cells and thymic progenitors.

This sample's TCRbeta library carried unique molecular identifier barcodes. TCRdb reanalysed the PCR reads using MiXCR and keeps one entry per CDR3 protein. The sample holds approximately 190,000 distinct CDR3 sequences, 7% to 9% seen once. As regards this clonotype: As yet, its antigen is unknown.

The CDR3 has 15 residues. Germline lookup yields CDR1 MNHEY and CDR2 SMNVEV (reference sequence). Trimming removed 10 bases at V and 0 bases at J, with 19 bases between. The V gene is TRBV27, the J gene TRBJ2-7, with unresolved D. This TCR was recovered from a male patient aged 2-10 years who had a stem cell transplant for acute myeloid leukemia, so the T cells may come from the graft donor. The source was PBMCs, mostly from graft donor cells, collected 360 days after TCRalphabeta/CD19-depleted stem cell transplant. The CDR3 loop reads CATTHLTGSSYEQYF. CDR3 nucleotide sequence: TGTGCCACCACACATTTAACGGGCAGCTCCTACGAGCAGTACTTC.